One and the same sample provided the 17 T cell receptor beta chains below, sequenced in a study of cytomegalovirus exposure and HLA in healthy donors. The PCR contained 60 Vbeta and 13 Jbeta primers. TCRdb's copy holds only in-frame clones and misses some; the assay was immunoSEQ multiplex PCR. The top ten hold roughly 4.6% of the sample, which has approximately 120,000 clones, roughly a tenth seen once. Source material: PBMCs. The receptors were sampled from a woman between 18 and 30 years old in good health and CMV-seropositive.

The chain joins TRBV5-1 to TRBJ2-2; no firm D call. The V end lost 0 bases, the J end lost 1 base, and 4 bases lay between the germline ends. The CDR3 has 14 amino acids. Germline V gene sequence: CDR1 SGHRS, CDR2 YFSETQ. CDR3 amino acids: CASSLERNTGELFF. CDR3 coding DNA: TGCGCCAGCAGCTTGGAGCGGAACACCGGGGAGCTGTTTTTT.

This clone was picked up a small number of times. This chain connects TRBV5-6 to TRBJ2-2; tentative D call: TRBD1 (6 bases). This CDR3 contains 14 residues. V dropped 4 bases and J dropped 5 bases, with 12 bases sitting between them. Germline values: CDR1 SGHDT, CDR2 YYEEEE. CDR3 coding DNA: TGTGCCAGCAGCCCGGACAGTTTAACCGGGGAGCTGTTTTTT. It encodes CASSPDSLTGELFF.

This clone was detected only once. The genes are TRBV4-2 and TRBJ1-3; D unclear. The germline gives CDR1 LGHNA, CDR2 YNFKEQ. V gave up 4 bases and J gave up 3 bases, with 19 bases separating them. This CDR3 contains 17 residues. The CDR3 region has the DNA TGTGCCAGCAGCCGATCAAACAGTGGCCTCTATGGAAACACCATATATTTT. Translating gives CASSRSNSGLYGNTIYF.

The table lists this clone with a few counts. The V and J genes are TRBV13 and TRBJ2-5; 10 nucleotides align to TRBD2. The DNA end favors TRBJ2-7, so the J call may be wrong. This CDR3 spans 15 amino acids. Germline values: CDR1 PRHDT, CDR2 FYEKMQ (reference sequence). Written as DNA, the CDR3 is TGTGCCAGCGCCCCGGCGCCTAGCGGGAGCAACGAGCAGTACTTC. Amino acid sequence: CASAPAPSGSNEQYF.

The table lists this clone with a few counts. The chain uses TRBV6-1 and TRBJ1-5; 7 bases are shared with TRBD1. Trimming removed 7 bases from V and 4 bases from J; junction bases left unmatched: 10. The length of the CDR3 is 15 residues. Germline V gene data show CDR1 as MNHNS and CDR2 as SASEGT. CDR3 sequence (DNA): TGTGCCAGCATCCTAGACAGGGAGCGTAATCAGCCCCAGCATTTT. Translated: CASILDRERNQPQHF.

The chain joins TRBV4-1 to TRBJ2-2; D perhaps matches TRBD1 (6 bases). V lost 4 bases, J lost 6 bases, and 12 bases lay in between. This CDR3 contains 14 residues. The germline V gene has CDR1 MGHRA and CDR2 YSYEKL. CDR3 loop: CASSLRAGAGELFF. CDR3 nucleotide sequence: TGCGCCAGCAGCCTAAGGGCAGGGGCCGGGGAGCTGTTTTTT.

This clone was observed a few times. The rearrangement uses TRBV30 and TRBJ1-5; D is perhaps TRBD1 (5 bases). Germline-derived CDR1 and CDR2 are GTSNPN and SVGIG (reference sequence). Trimming shortened V by 1 base and J by 7 bases, and 11 bases separated the two germline ends. The CDR3 loop spans 13 amino acids. The CDR3 reads CAWSATGGQPQHF. In DNA, the CDR3 is TGTGCCTGGAGTGCAACGGGGGGGCAGCCCCAGCATTTT. Full variable domain (outside the CDR3, taken from reference TRBV30 and TRBJ1-5): SQTIHQWPATLVQPVGSPLSLECTVEGTSNPNLYWYRQAAGRGLQLLFYSVGIGQISSEVPQNLSASRPQDRQFILSSKKLLLSDSGFYLCAWSATGGQPQHFGDGTRLSIL.

This chain connects TRBV5-6 to TRBJ1-2; D gene unclear. Germline loops: CDR1 SGHDT, CDR2 YYEEEE. The CDR3 extends over 16 amino acids. Trimming cost V 4 bases and J 6 bases, with 22 bases left between them. In DNA form, the CDR3 reads TGTGCCAGCAGCCCGGACTCGAACTCACGCTCCAATGGCTACACCTTC. Translating it yields CASSPDSNSRSNGYTF.

The CDR3 bases are TGTGCCAGCAGTGGTGCTAAATTCAATCAGCCCCAGCATTTT. This translates into CASSGAKFNQPQHF. The rearrangement links TRBV28 to TRBJ1-5; D ambiguous. CDR1 is MDHEN, CDR2 SYDVKM, per germline. CDR3 size: 14 residues. Trimming shortened V by 5 bases and J by 3 bases, and 11 bases separated the two germline ends.

This clone was seen more than once but under ten times. This chain joins TRBV28 and TRBJ1-5; D call uncertain. The V end lost 7 bases, the J end lost 2 bases, and 12 bases lay between the germline ends. This CDR3 has 14 amino acids. Germline V gene sequence: CDR1 MDHEN, CDR2 SYDVKM. CDR3 amino acids: CASNLVAGNQPQHF. As DNA, the CDR3 is TGTGCCAGCAACCTCGTAGCTGGCAATCAGCCCCAGCATTTT.

With respect to this clone: This same CDR3 is encoded by further DNA sequences in the sample. The rearrangement uses TRBV2 and TRBJ2-7; 9 nucleotides align to TRBD2. With 7 bases clipped from V and 3 bases from J, the junction kept 4 bases outside the gene matches. CDR3 length: 13 amino acids. In germline, CDR1 is SNHLY, CDR2 FYNNEI. The CDR3 nucleotides are TGTGCCAGCACTCGAGCGGGGGGCTACGAGCAGTACTTC. This encodes CASTRAGGYEQYF.

This clone was seen more than once but under ten times. The J gene is TRBJ2-7, the V gene TRBV28; 7 bases are a match to TRBD1. CDR3 size: 14 residues. The V segment lost 5 bases and the J segment 5 bases; nucleotides outside the gene matches: 9. CDR1 and CDR2 from the germline V gene are MDHEN and SYDVKM. CDR3 bases: TGTGCCAGCAGTCCCGGGACAGCTGTTCACGAGCAGTACTTC. Translated, it gives CASSPGTAVHEQYF.

This rearrangement joins TRBV6-1 to TRBJ2-1, with D possibly being TRBD1 (5 bases). V was clipped by 5 bases and J by 12 bases, with 17 bases between them. The CDR3 has 13 amino acids. Per the germline V gene, CDR1 is MNHNS and CDR2 is SASEGT. CDR3 DNA: TGTGCCAGCAGTCCTATTACCAGGGAATGGCAGTTCTTC. This translates into CASSPITREWQFF.

This clone occurred a few times. The rearrangement uses TRBV7-3 and TRBJ2-1; 7 bases fit TRBD1. After removal of 3 bases from V and 5 bases from J, the junction contained 4 bases not matched to a gene. CDR1 is SGHTA, CDR2 FQGTGA, per germline. This CDR3 is built from 14 residues. This CDR3 is CASSFLGQNNEQFF. The CDR3 DNA is TGTGCCAGCAGCTTTTTGGGACAGAACAATGAGCAGTTCTTC. Full variable domain (missing parts from reference TRBV7-3 and TRBJ2-1): GAGVSQTPSNKVTEKGKYVELRCDPISGHTALYWYRQSLGQGPEFLIYFQGTGAADDSGLPNDRFFAVRPEGSVSTLKIQRTERGDSAVYLCASSFLGQNNEQFFGPGTRLTVL.

There are a few counts of this clone. This chain links TRBV18 with TRBJ1-2, with 7 bases lining up with TRBD1. J was trimmed by 1 base and V by 3 bases; bases with no gene match: 8. The CDR3 is 16 residues long. CDR1 is KGHSH and CDR2 is LQKENI in the germline V gene. Written as DNA, the CDR3 is TGTGCCAGCTCACCGACCACCGGACAGGTTAACTATGGCTACACCTTC. Amino acid sequence: CASSPTTGQVNYGYTF.

The chain uses TRBV20-1 and TRBJ2-1; D might be TRBD2 (6 bases). CDR1 and CDR2 (germline): DFQATT, SNEGSKA (reference sequence). Trimming took 5 bases from V and 9 from J, leaving 11 bases between them. CDR3 size: 11 residues. The chain's CDR3 is CSAWGGGEQFF. CDR3 DNA sequence: TGCAGTGCTTGGGGAGGCGGTGAGCAGTTCTTC.

This clone was seen a few times. The chain uses TRBV19 and TRBJ2-5; tentative D call: TRBD2 (5 bases). V was trimmed by 5 bases and J by 0 bases, leaving 7 bases between them. The CDR3 has 13 amino acids. CDR1 is LNHDA, CDR2 SQIVND, per germline (reference sequence). CDR3 DNA sequence: TGTGCCAGTAGTGCGGACTACCAAGAGACCCAGTACTTC. Amino acid sequence: CASSADYQETQYF.